This record concerns one TCR beta chain sequence. The CDR3 runs 13 residues. Germline CDR1 and CDR2: SQVTM and ANQGSEA. The V end was cut by 6 bases, the J end by 4 bases, with 16 bases between. These data are taken from a study of shared clonotypes between healthy human individuals. Some clones are missing from TCRdb's copy, which holds only in-frame ones; the method was immunoSEQ multiplex PCR. The sample has about 530,000 clones, roughly 95% seen once. The specimen was naive CD4+ T cells sorted from blood. Regarding subset: CD45RA+ positively selected. This chain connects TRBV29-1 to TRBJ2-7, with D perhaps given as TRBD1 or TRBD2 (5 bases each). The TCR was taken from a woman aged 25 to 45 in good health. The chain's CDR3 is CSVMKTGLYEQYF. Here the CDR3 DNA reads TGCAGCGTCATGAAAACAGGACTGTACGAGCAGTACTTC.